The present T cell receptor (beta chain) was sequenced within a study of CD4 T cells in relation to SARS-CoV-2 and coronaviruses. About the study: ViraFEST: approximately 10-day antigen culture of PBMCs, then TCR beta CDR3 sequencing. Shared crossreactive spike epitopes were mapped to their HLA restriction.

This CDR3 contains 13 residues. The V end lost 7 bases, the J end lost 2 bases, and 13 bases lay between the germline ends. Germline V gene sequence: CDR1 SGHRS, CDR2 YFSETQ. Data came from immunoSEQ multiplex PCR; TCRdb stores just in-frame clones and leaves some out. The sample includes about 18,000 clones, roughly 77% of them seen just once. Comments on this clone: Antigen unknown.

Unexposed donor CD4+ T cells date from 2011-2018, before the COVID-19 pandemic. Isolation of CD4+ T cells took place after 10 days in culture. The sample consisted of CD4+ T cells from PBMCs, cultured in vitro. The TCR was taken from a human donor in good health. The chain has TRBV5-1 and TRBJ2-7; possible D gene TRBD2, 5 bases. CDR3 amino acids: CASCRDGAYEQYF. CDR3 DNA: TGCGCCAGCTGCCGAGACGGGGCCTACGAGCAGTACTTC. Full variable domain (rest looked up from reference TRBV5-1 and TRBJ2-7): KAGVTQTPRYLIKTRGQQVTLSCSPISGHRSVSWYQQTPGQGLQFLFEYFSETQRNKGNFPGRFSGRQFSNSRSEMNVSTLELGDSALYLCASCRDGAYEQYFGPGTRLTVT.